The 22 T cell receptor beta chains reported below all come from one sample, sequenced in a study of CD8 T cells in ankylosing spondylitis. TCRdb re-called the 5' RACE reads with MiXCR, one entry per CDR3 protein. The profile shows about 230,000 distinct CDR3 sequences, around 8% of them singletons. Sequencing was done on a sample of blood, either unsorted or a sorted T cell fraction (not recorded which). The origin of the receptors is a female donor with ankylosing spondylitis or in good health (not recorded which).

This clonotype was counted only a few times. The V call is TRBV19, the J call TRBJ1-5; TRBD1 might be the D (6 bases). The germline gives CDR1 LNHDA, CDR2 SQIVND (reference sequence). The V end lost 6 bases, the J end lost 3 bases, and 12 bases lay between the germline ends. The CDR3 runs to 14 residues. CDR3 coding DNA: TGTGCCAGTAGGGGGGGGGCTAACAATCAGCCCCAGCATTTT. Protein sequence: CASRGGANNQPQHF.

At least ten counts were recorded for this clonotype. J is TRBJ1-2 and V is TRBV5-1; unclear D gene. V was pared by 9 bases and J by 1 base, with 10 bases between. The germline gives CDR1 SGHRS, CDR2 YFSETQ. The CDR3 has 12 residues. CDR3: CATAPGNYGYTF. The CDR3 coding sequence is TGCGCCACCGCCCCGGGTAACTATGGCTACACCTTC. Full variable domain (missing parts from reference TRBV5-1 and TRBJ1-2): KAGVTQTPRYLIKTRGQQVTLSCSPISGHRSVSWYQQTPGQGLQFLFEYFSETQRNKGNFPGRFSGRQFSNSRSEMNVSTLELGDSALYLCATAPGNYGYTFGSGTRLTVV.

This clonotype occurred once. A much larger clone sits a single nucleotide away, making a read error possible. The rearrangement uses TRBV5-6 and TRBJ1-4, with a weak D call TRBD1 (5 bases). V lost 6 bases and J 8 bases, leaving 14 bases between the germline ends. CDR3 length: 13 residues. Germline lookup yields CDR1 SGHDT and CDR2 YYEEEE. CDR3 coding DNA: TGTGCCAGCAACGCCGGGACTTTCGAAAAACTGTTTTTT. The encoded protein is CASNAGTFEKLFF.

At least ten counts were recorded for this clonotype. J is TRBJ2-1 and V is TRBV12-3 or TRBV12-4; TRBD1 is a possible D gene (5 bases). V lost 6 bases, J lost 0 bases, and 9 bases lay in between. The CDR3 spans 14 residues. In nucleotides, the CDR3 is TGTGCCAGCAGCTCGACAGTCTCCTACAATGAGCAGTTCTTC. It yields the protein CASSSTVSYNEQFF.

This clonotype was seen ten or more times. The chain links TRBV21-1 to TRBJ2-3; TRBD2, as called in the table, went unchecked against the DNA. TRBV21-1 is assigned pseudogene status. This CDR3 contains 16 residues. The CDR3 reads CASSKGPSGYTDTQYF. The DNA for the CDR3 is TGTGCCAGCAGCAAAGGACCTAGCGGATACACAGATACGCAGTATTTT.

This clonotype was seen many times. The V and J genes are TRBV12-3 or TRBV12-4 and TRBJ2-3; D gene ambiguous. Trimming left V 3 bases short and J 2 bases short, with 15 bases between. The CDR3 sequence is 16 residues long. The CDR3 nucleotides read TGTGCCAGCAGTTTTACGGTAGGGCGGCCCACAGATACGCAGTATTTT. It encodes CASSFTVGRPTDTQYF.

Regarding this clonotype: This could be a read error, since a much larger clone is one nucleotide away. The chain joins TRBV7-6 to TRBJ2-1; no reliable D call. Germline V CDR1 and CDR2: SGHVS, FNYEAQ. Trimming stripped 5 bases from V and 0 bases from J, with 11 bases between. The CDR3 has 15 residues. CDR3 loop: CASSQKSNSYNEQFF. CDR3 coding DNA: TGTGCCAGCAGCCAAAAGAGTAACTCCTACAATGAGCAGTTCTTC.

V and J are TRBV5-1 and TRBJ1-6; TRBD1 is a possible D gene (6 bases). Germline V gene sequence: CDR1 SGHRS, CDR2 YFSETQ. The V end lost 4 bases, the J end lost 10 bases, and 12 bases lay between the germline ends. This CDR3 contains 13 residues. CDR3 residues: CASSPRGKSPLHF. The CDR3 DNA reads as TGCGCCAGCAGCCCGAGGGGGAAATCACCCCTCCACTTT.

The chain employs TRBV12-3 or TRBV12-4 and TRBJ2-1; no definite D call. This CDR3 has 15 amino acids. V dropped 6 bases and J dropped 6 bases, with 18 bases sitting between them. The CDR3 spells CASSFARLEINEQFF. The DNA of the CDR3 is TGTGCCAGCAGCTTTGCGAGACTTGAGATCAATGAGCAGTTCTTC.

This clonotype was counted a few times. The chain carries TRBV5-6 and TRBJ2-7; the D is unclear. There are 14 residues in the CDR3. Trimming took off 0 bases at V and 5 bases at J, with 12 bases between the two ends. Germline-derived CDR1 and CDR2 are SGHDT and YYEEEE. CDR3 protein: CASSLGLGWNEQYF. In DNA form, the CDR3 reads TGTGCCAGCAGCTTGGGGTTGGGTTGGAACGAGCAGTACTTC.

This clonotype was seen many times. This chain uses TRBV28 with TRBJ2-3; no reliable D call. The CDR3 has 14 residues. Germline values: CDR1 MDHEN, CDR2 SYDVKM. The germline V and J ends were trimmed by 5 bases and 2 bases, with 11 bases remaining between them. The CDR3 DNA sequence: TGTGCCAGCAGTCCCCCTAGGTCCACAGATACGCAGTATTTT. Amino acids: CASSPPRSTDTQYF.

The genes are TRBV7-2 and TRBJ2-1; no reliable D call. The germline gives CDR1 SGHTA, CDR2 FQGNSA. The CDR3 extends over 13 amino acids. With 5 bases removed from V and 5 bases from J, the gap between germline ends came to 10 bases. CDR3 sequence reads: CASSMTPDNEQFF. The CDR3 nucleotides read TGTGCCAGCAGCATGACACCTGACAATGAGCAGTTCTTC.

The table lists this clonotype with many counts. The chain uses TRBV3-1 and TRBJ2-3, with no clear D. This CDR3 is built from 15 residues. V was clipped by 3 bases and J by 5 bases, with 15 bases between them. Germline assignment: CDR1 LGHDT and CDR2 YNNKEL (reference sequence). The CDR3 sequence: CASSQEQRPLDTQYF. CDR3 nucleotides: TGTGCCAGCAGCCAGGAACAAAGACCCCTAGATACGCAGTATTTT.

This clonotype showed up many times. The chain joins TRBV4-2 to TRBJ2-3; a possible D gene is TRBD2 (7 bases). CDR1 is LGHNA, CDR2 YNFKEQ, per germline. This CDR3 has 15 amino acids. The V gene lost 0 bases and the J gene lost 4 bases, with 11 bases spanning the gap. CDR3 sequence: CASSQDEGGSDTQYF. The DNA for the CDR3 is TGTGCCAGCAGCCAAGATGAGGGGGGGTCAGATACGCAGTATTTT.

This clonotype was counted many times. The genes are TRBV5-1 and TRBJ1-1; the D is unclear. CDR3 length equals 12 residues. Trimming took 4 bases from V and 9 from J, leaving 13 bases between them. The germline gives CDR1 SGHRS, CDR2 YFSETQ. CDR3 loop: CASSGIREKAFF. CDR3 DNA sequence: TGCGCCAGCAGCGGCATCCGGGAAAAAGCTTTCTTT.

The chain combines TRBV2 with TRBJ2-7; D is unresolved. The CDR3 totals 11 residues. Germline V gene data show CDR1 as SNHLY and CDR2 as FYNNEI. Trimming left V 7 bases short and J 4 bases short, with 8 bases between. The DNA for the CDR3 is TGTGCCAGCATGGCCCTTTACGAGCAGTACTTC. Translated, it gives CASMALYEQYF.

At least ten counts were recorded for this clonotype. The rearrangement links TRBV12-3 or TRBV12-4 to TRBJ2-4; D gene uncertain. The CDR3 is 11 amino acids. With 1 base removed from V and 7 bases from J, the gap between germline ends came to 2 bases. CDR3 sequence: CASSLDNIQYF. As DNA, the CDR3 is TGTGCCAGCAGTTTAGATAACATTCAGTACTTC.

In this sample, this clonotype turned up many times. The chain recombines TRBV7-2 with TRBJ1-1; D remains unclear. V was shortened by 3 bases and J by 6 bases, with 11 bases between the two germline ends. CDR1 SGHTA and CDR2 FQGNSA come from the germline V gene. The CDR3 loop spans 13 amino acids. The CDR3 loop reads CASSLGQAAEAFF. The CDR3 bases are TGTGCCAGCAGCTTGGGTCAGGCGGCTGAAGCTTTCTTT.

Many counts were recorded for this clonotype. The CDR3 DNA is TGCAGTGCTAGAGTGGGGACTAGCGGGGGGGACGGGCAGTTCTTC. Its protein product is CSARVGTSGGDGQFF. The gene calls are TRBV20-1 and TRBJ2-1, with 16 bases fitting TRBD2. Per the germline V gene, CDR1 is DFQATT and CDR2 is SNEGSKA (reference sequence). This CDR3 is 15 amino acids long. The V and J ends lost 1 base and 12 bases, in that order; junction bases with no gene match: 6.

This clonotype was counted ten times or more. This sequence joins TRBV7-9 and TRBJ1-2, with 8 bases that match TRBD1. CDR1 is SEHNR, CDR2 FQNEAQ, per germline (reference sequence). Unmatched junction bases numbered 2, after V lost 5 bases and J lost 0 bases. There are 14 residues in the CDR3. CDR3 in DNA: TGTGCCAGCAGCCCGACAGGGGCTAACTATGGCTACACCTTC. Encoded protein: CASSPTGANYGYTF. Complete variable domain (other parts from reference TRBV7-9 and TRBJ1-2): DTGVSQNPRHKITKRGQNVTFRCDPISEHNRLYWYRQTLGQGPEFLTYFQNEAQLEKSRLLSDRFSAERPKGSFSTLEIQRTEQGDSAMYLCASSPTGANYGYTFGSGTRLTVV.

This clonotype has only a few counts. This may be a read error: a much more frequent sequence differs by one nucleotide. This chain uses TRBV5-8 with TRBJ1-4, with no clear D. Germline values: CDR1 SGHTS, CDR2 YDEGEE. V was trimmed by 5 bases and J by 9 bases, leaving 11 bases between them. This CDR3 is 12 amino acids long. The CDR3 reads CASSSRRQKLFF. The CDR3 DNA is TGTGCCAGCAGTTCCAGGCGGCAAAAACTGTTTTTT.

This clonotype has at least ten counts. CDR3 in amino acids: CASTSEYGYTF. The DNA of the CDR3 is TGTGCCAGCACTTCGGAGTATGGCTACACCTTC. The rearrangement joins TRBV6-2 or TRBV6-3 to TRBJ1-2; no definite D call. The CDR3 loop spans 11 amino acids. V lost 7 bases to trimming and J lost 5 bases, with 8 bases between them. Germline loops: CDR1 MNHEY, CDR2 SVGEGT.